Given below is one T cell receptor (beta chain) in context. CD45RO-negative CD8 cells positively selected for CCR7 made up the naive population, which excluded terminally differentiated effector memory CD45RA+ cells. Generated by immunoSEQ multiplex PCR, the TCRdb table keeps only in-frame clones and is missing some. Among 650,000 to 800,000 clones listed, around 90% were seen once. These data come from a study of shared clonotypes between healthy human individuals. Sequencing was carried out using naive CD8+ T cells sorted from blood. This TCR was recovered from a young man in good health.

The CDR3: CASSLGLSNEQYF. CDR3 nucleotide sequence: TGTGCCAGCAGTTTAGGGTTATCTAACGAGCAGTACTTC. The rearrangement links TRBV28 to TRBJ2-7; D unclear. The CDR3 is made up of 13 amino acids. Per germline, CDR1 MDHEN and CDR2 SYDVKM. V lost 2 bases to trimming and J lost 5 bases, with 10 bases between them.